The 21 T cell receptor beta chains listed next were all sequenced from one sample in a study of blood T cell repertoires in COVID-19. Here immunoSEQ multiplex PCR was the method, and the copy in TCRdb shows in-frame clones only, minus some. The sample yields over 150,000 clones, more than 75% seen once. The sequenced sample was PBMCs or T cells enriched from blood (not recorded which). The source is a woman between 45 and 60 years old who had recovered from COVID-19.

This chain connects TRBV9 to TRBJ1-1; D not resolved. The CDR3 has 14 residues. Trimming removed 6 bases from V and 1 base from J, with 13 bases in between. Looked up from germline, CDR1 is SGDLS and CDR2 is YYNGEE. The CDR3 region has the DNA TGTGCCAGCACCAAGACACTGGGGAACACTGAAGCTTTCTTT. Translated, it gives CASTKTLGNTEAFF.

This chain connects TRBV7-9 to TRBJ1-6; D perhaps matches TRBD1 (5 bases). V gave up 0 bases and J gave up 6 bases, with 9 bases separating them. Germline CDR1 SEHNR, CDR2 FQNEAQ (reference sequence). There are 15 residues in the CDR3. DNA for the CDR3: TGTGCCAGCAGCTTAGCGAGGGGAGGTAATTCACCCCTCCACTTT. This gives the protein CASSLARGGNSPLHF.

The chain is built from TRBV3-1 (or the pseudogene TRBV3-2) and TRBJ2-7, with D possibly TRBD1 on 6 matching bases. Between the trimmed V and J ends, which lost 2 bases and 0 bases, there was a span of 8 bases. The CDR3 has 14 residues. The germline V gene has CDR1 LGHDT and CDR2 YNNKEL (reference sequence). In DNA form, the CDR3 reads TGTGCCAGCAGCCAACAGGGGTCCTCCTACGAGCAGTACTTC. Residues: CASSQQGSSYEQYF.

The rearrangement links TRBV21-1 to TRBJ2-7; TRBD2 is the table's D call and was not checked against the DNA. TRBV21-1 is a recognized pseudogene. There are 15 residues in the CDR3. Written as DNA, the CDR3 is TGTGCCATAGAGCGGAGATGGGGGGGCTCCTACGAGCAGTACTTC. Translating gives CAIERRWGGSYEQYF.

V and J are TRBV12-5 and TRBJ1-3, with 9 bases that match TRBD1. Germline lookup yields CDR1 LGHNT and CDR2 FRNRAP. J lost 4 bases, V lost 1 base, and 2 bases had no gene match. The CDR3 has 15 amino acids. This CDR3 reads CASGLGQGGGNTIYF. CDR3 nucleotides: TGTGCTAGTGGTTTGGGACAGGGGGGCGGAAACACCATATATTTT.

The chain links TRBV29-1 to TRBJ2-3, with D possibly TRBD2 on 5 matching bases. Trimming removed 4 bases from V and 0 bases from J, with 5 bases in between. CDR1 and CDR2 from the germline V gene are SQVTM and ANQGSEA. The CDR3 is made up of 12 amino acids. The DNA of the CDR3 is TGCAGCGTTGGGAGGAGCACAGATACGCAGTATTTT. It encodes CSVGRSTDTQYF.

The chain has TRBV7-8 and TRBJ2-7, with 10 positions matching TRBD1. The germline V gene has CDR1 SGHVS and CDR2 FQNEAQ. V lost 0 bases, J lost 2 bases, and 4 bases stayed unmatched. CDR3 length: 16 residues. DNA of the CDR3: TGTGCCAGCAGCTTAGCCGGGACAGGGGCACCCTACGAGCAGTACTTC. Its translation is CASSLAGTGAPYEQYF.

The genes are TRBV18 and TRBJ2-7, with 8 bases fitting TRBD2. The V gene's germline CDR1 is KGHSH and CDR2 LQKENI. V lost 1 base to trimming and J lost 3 bases; unmatched junction nucleotides: 5. The CDR3 extends over 15 amino acids. The CDR3 sequence: CASSPLSGSFYEQYF. CDR3 bases: TGTGCCAGCTCACCACTAAGCGGGAGCTTCTACGAGCAGTACTTC.

The chain combines TRBV27 with TRBJ1-4; no reliable D call. Germline-derived CDR1 and CDR2 are MNHEY and SMNVEV (reference sequence). The CDR3 is 15 residues long. V was trimmed by 3 bases and J by 5 bases, leaving 13 bases between them. The CDR3 coding sequence is TGTGCCAGCAGTTTCCTGGGAGGATTCAATGAAAAACTGTTTTTT. Residues: CASSFLGGFNEKLFF. The full variable domain, with the rest looked up from reference TRBV27 and TRBJ1-4, is EAQVTQNPRYLITVTGKKLTVTCSQNMNHEYMSWYRQDPGLGLRQIYYSMNVEVTDKGDVPEGYKVSRKEKRNFPLILESPSPNQTSLYFCASSFLGGFNEKLFFGSGTQLSVL.

This chain joins TRBV5-1 and TRBJ2-1, with D maybe TRBD2 (7 bases). This CDR3 is 16 amino acids long. Trimming shortened V by 0 bases and J by 2 bases, and 12 bases separated the two germline ends. Germline V gene sequence: CDR1 SGHRS, CDR2 YFSETQ. The CDR3 loop is CASSLGVGGPYNEQFF. The CDR3 nucleotides are TGCGCCAGCAGCTTGGGAGTCGGGGGGCCCTACAATGAGCAGTTCTTC.

The gene calls are TRBV19 and TRBJ1-6; no clear D gene. The V and J ends lost 3 bases and 9 bases respectively, with 12 bases between them. This CDR3 contains 14 residues. The germline V gene has CDR1 LNHDA and CDR2 SQIVND (reference sequence). CDR3 DNA: TGTGCCAGTAGTATGGGTCCCGGGAGTTCACCCCTCCACTTT. It encodes CASSMGPGSSPLHF.

V gene TRBV27 combines with J gene TRBJ2-7; 7 positions agree with TRBD2. The CDR3 extends over 14 amino acids. The trim removed 5 bases at V and 6 bases at J, leaving 10 bases unmatched. Germline loops: CDR1 MNHEY, CDR2 SMNVEV (reference sequence). Here the CDR3 DNA reads TGTGCCAGCAGTCTGGGATGGGGGGGTCGCGAGCAGTACTTC. Protein: CASSLGWGGREQYF.

The CDR3 spells CASSRSGTVNEKLFF. The CDR3 DNA reads as TGTGCCAGCAGTCGATCCGGGACAGTTAATGAAAAACTGTTTTTT. This chain links TRBV7-2 with TRBJ1-4; TRBD1 aligns across 7 bases. CDR3 length: 15 amino acids. V was clipped by 6 bases and J by 4 bases; unmatched bases: 8. Per germline, CDR1 SGHTA and CDR2 FQGNSA.

The chain links TRBV19 to TRBJ1-4; D may be TRBD1 (6 bases). Germline lookup yields CDR1 LNHDA and CDR2 SQIVND (reference sequence). This CDR3 contains 14 residues. The V end was cut by 5 bases, the J end by 8 bases, with 15 bases between. The CDR3 sequence: CASSVTGEREKLFF. The CDR3 DNA sequence: TGTGCCAGTAGTGTGACAGGCGAACGGGAAAAACTGTTTTTT.

This clone was counted only a few times. The V gene is TRBV7-2, the J gene TRBJ2-5, with TRBD2 as a possible D gene (6 bases). The CDR3 is 15 residues long. Trimming removed 2 bases from V and 7 bases from J, with 17 bases in between. Germline V gives CDR1 SGHTA, CDR2 FQGNSA. Here the CDR3 reads CASSLYSGLEGTQYF. The CDR3 nucleotides read TGTGCCAGCAGCTTATACTCGGGACTCGAGGGGACCCAGTACTTC.

Worth noting for this clone: Other DNA sequences in the sample encode the same CDR3. This chain connects TRBV28 to TRBJ1-2, with D maybe TRBD1 (6 bases). Germline-derived CDR1 and CDR2 are MDHEN and SYDVKM. V dropped 6 bases and J dropped 4 bases, with 9 bases sitting between them. This CDR3 is 12 amino acids long. The CDR3 DNA follows: TGTGCCAGCAGCCTACAGGGCTATGGCTACACCTTC. This gives the protein CASSLQGYGYTF.

CDR3 sequence: CASSRLDREETQYF. The CDR3, as DNA: TGCGCCAGCAGCCGCCTGGACAGAGAAGAGACCCAGTACTTC. V usage is TRBV5-1 and J usage is TRBJ2-5; weak D call: TRBD1 (6 bases). V was shortened by 4 bases and J by 3 bases, with 13 bases between the two germline ends. The CDR3 contains 14 residues. The V gene's germline CDR1 is SGHRS and CDR2 YFSETQ.

The rearrangement links TRBV15 to TRBJ1-1; TRBD1 matches 10 bases. The trim removed 2 bases at V and 3 bases at J, leaving 15 bases unmatched. Germline V gives CDR1 LNHNV, CDR2 YYDKDF (reference sequence). The CDR3 is made up of 19 amino acids. CDR3 amino acids: CATSRIRTGGVLAYTEAFF. As DNA, the CDR3 is TGTGCCACCAGCAGAATCCGGACAGGGGGAGTTTTGGCTTACACTGAAGCTTTCTTT. The full variable domain, its missing parts supplied by reference TRBV15 and TRBJ1-1, is DAMVIQNPRYQVTQFGKPVTLSCSQTLNHNVMYWYQQKSSQAPKLLFHYYDKDFNNEADTPDNFQSRRPNTSFCFLDIRSPGLGDTAMYLCATSRIRTGGVLAYTEAFFGQGTRLTVV.

This clone was observed a single time. V is TRBV6-4 and J is TRBJ2-5; D may be TRBD2 (7 bases). V lost 3 bases to trimming and J lost 3 bases, with 17 bases between them. Germline V lookup: CDR1 MRHNA, CDR2 SNTAGT. The length of the CDR3 is 16 residues. CDR3 sequence reads: CASSERGAGAEETQYF. In DNA form, the CDR3 reads TGTGCCAGCAGTGAAAGGGGGGCGGGAGCCGAAGAGACCCAGTACTTC.

V gene TRBV27 combines with J gene TRBJ1-1; 7 nucleotides agree with TRBD1. CDR1 is MNHEY, CDR2 SMNVEV, per germline (reference sequence). Unmatched junction bases numbered 12, after V lost 9 bases and J lost 5 bases. This CDR3 contains 14 residues. Here the CDR3 DNA reads TGTGCCAGAACACAGGGGATGAACGGGACTGAAGCTTTCTTT. This codes for CARTQGMNGTEAFF.

In its sample, this clone was seen a few times. The chain uses TRBV24-1 and TRBJ2-6; TRBD1 aligns across 10 bases. The CDR3 spans 20 residues. V lost 4 bases, J lost 4 bases, and 15 bases stayed unmatched. Germline assignment: CDR1 KGHDR and CDR2 SFDVKD. The DNA for the CDR3 is TGTGCCACCAGTGAGTCAACGACCGGGACAGGGGCTCCCGGGGCCAACGTCCTGACTTTC. Protein sequence: CATSESTTGTGAPGANVLTF.